Listed here are 19 T cell receptor beta chains from one sample, sequenced in a study of resident and recirculating memory T cells in vitiligo. TCRdb's copy holds only in-frame clones and misses some; the assay was immunoSEQ multiplex PCR. The data hold tens of thousands of clones, with roughly nine tenths observed a single time. Sequences were obtained from blood. Receptors originate from a male donor with vitiligo.

CDR3 residues: CASSQGGRDSSPLHF. DNA of the CDR3: TGCGCCAGCAGCCAAGGAGGACGGGACAGTTCACCCCTCCACTTT. The V and J genes are TRBV4-3 and TRBJ1-6; 7 bases match TRBD1. This CDR3 has 15 residues. CDR1 is LGHNA and CDR2 is YSLEER in the germline V gene. Unmatched junction bases numbered 6, after V lost 1 base and J lost 9 bases.

The sample holds a few counts of this clone. CDR3 bases: TGTGCCAGTAGGGGGGGAAGGGGTAGGGGCACTGAAGCTTTCTTT. Translated, it gives CASRGGRGRGTEAFF. The chain is built from TRBV19 and TRBJ1-1, with D possibly matching TRBD1 (5 bases). CDR3 size: 15 residues. The V gene's germline CDR1 is LNHDA and CDR2 SQIVND (reference sequence). Trimming removed 6 bases at V and 4 bases at J, with 18 bases between.

This clone was counted a single time. The chain is built from TRBV6-5 and TRBJ1-2, with TRBD1 as a possible D gene (5 bases). The CDR3 contains 12 residues. CDR1 and CDR2 (germline): MNHEY, SVGAGI. V lost 7 bases and J lost 4, with 10 bases in between. The CDR3 nucleotides are TGTGCCAGCACACGGGGGGGCTATGGCTACACCTTC. This codes for CASTRGGYGYTF.

The chain carries TRBV4-1 and TRBJ1-3; no firm D call. There are 15 residues in the CDR3. Germline CDR1 is MGHRA and CDR2 is YSYEKL. V was trimmed by 0 bases and J by 4 bases, leaving 10 bases between them. The CDR3 DNA sequence: TGCGCCAGCAGCCAAGATTCCGGGTACGGAAACACCATATATTTT. Its protein product is CASSQDSGYGNTIYF.

The J gene is TRBJ1-1, the V gene TRBV7-9; D remains unclear. CDR3 length: 16 residues. Trimming stripped 1 base from V and 4 bases from J, with 16 bases between. The germline V gene has CDR1 SEHNR and CDR2 FQNEAQ (reference sequence). CDR3 residues: CASSLDGSGRGTEAFF. CDR3 bases: TGTGCCAGCAGCTTAGATGGGTCAGGTCGTGGCACTGAAGCTTTCTTT. The whole variable domain, remainder taken from reference TRBV7-9 and TRBJ1-1, is DTGVSQNPRHKITKRGQNVTFRCDPISEHNRLYWYRQTLGQGPEFLTYFQNEAQLEKSRLLSDRFSAERPKGSFSTLEIQRTEQGDSAMYLCASSLDGSGRGTEAFFGQGTRLTVV.

The chain links TRBV6-1 to TRBJ2-1, with 8 bases identical to TRBD2. This CDR3 is built from 14 residues. V was clipped by 1 base and J by 9 bases; unmatched bases: 5. Germline CDR1 MNHNS, CDR2 SASEGT. Here the CDR3 DNA reads TGTGCCAGCAGTGAAGACGGGGGGGTGGGTGAGCAGTTCTTC. Its translation: CASSEDGGVGEQFF.

V and J are TRBV2 and TRBJ1-1; 8 nucleotides line up with TRBD1. This CDR3 has 13 amino acids. Germline values: CDR1 SNHLY, CDR2 FYNNEI. V dropped 2 bases and J dropped 5; count of bases not matched to a gene: 1. The CDR3 DNA sequence: TGTGCCAGCAGTGAACGACAGGGGACTGAAGCTTTCTTT. This encodes CASSERQGTEAFF.

J is TRBJ1-6 and V is TRBV6-5; no clear D. The CDR3 is 15 residues long. Trimming shortened V by 2 bases and J by 8 bases, and 13 bases separated the two germline ends. Per the germline V gene, CDR1 is MNHEY and CDR2 is SVGAGI. CDR3 protein: CASSYNRDVYSPLHF. The CDR3 region has the DNA TGTGCCAGCAGTTACAATCGGGATGTGTATTCACCCCTCCACTTT.

V and J are TRBV9 and TRBJ1-1, with D hard to call. V shed 0 bases and J shed 1 base, with 4 bases lying between them. Germline assignment: CDR1 SGDLS and CDR2 YYNGEE. This CDR3 is 13 amino acids long. The CDR3 DNA follows: TGTGCCAGCAGCGTAGACAGGAACACTGAAGCTTTCTTT. Amino acids: CASSVDRNTEAFF.

The CDR3 loop reads CASGPQGHEQYF. DNA for the CDR3: TGTGCCAGCGGACCCCAGGGGCACGAGCAGTACTTC. This chain joins TRBV28 and TRBJ2-7; maybe TRBD1 (6 bases). The V end was cut by 8 bases, the J end by 5 bases, with 13 bases between. Germline V gene data show CDR1 as MDHEN and CDR2 as SYDVKM. CDR3 size: 12 residues.

CDR3 region: CASSLDGQGEVYNEQFF. CDR3 bases: TGCGCCAGCAGCTTGGACGGACAGGGTGAGGTCTACAATGAGCAGTTCTTC. The chain combines TRBV5-1 with TRBJ2-1; 8 nucleotides match TRBD1. The CDR3 contains 17 residues. Trimming took 0 bases from V and 3 from J; bases not matched to a gene: 8. CDR1 and CDR2 from the germline V gene are SGHRS and YFSETQ.

The rearrangement links TRBV6-5 to TRBJ1-2; 7 bases map to TRBD1. This CDR3 is built from 14 residues. J lost 3 bases, V lost 6 bases, and 7 bases had no gene match. Germline V lookup: CDR1 MNHEY, CDR2 SVGAGI. CDR3 coding DNA: TGTGCCAGCAGGTCAACAGGGGCCTACTATGGCTACACCTTC. It yields the protein CASRSTGAYYGYTF.

This chain connects TRBV28 to TRBJ1-3; D gene ambiguous. V was clipped by 3 bases and J by 4 bases, with 13 bases between them. Looked up from germline, CDR1 is MDHEN and CDR2 is SYDVKM. This CDR3 comprises 15 residues. CDR3 residues: CASSFKKALGNTIYF. DNA of the CDR3: TGTGCCAGCAGTTTCAAAAAAGCGTTAGGAAACACCATATATTTT.

The J gene is TRBJ2-5, the V gene TRBV5-6, with 9 bases lining up with TRBD2. The germline gives CDR1 SGHDT, CDR2 YYEEEE. CDR3 length equals 18 residues. V lost 5 bases and J lost 0; bases outside the gene matches: 14. The CDR3 protein is CASSSPGLATIHQETQYF. For the CDR3, the DNA is TGTGCCAGCAGTTCGCCCGGACTAGCGACGATTCACCAAGAGACCCAGTACTTC.

The chain is built from TRBV30 and TRBJ2-3; D is perhaps TRBD2 (6 bases). V was shortened by 4 bases and J by 1 base, with 12 bases between the two germline ends. Germline V lookup: CDR1 GTSNPN, CDR2 SVGIG (reference sequence). The CDR3 consists of 14 residues. The CDR3 DNA follows: TGTGCCTGGATCCCGGGGGTTCGCACAGATACGCAGTATTTT. Its translation is CAWIPGVRTDTQYF.

This rearrangement joins TRBV5-4 to TRBJ1-2, with TRBD1 identical over 8 bases. V was clipped by 4 bases and J by 6 bases; unmatched bases: 5. This CDR3 is 13 amino acids long. Germline V gene lookup returns CDR1 SGHNT and CDR2 YYREEE (reference sequence). For the CDR3, the DNA is TGTGCCAGCAGCCGTCAGGGGGCTGATGGCTACACCTTC. As protein: CASSRQGADGYTF. Looking up the rest from reference TRBV5-4 and TRBJ1-2 gives the full variable domain: ETGVTQSPTHLIKTRGQQVTLRCSSQSGHNTVSWYQQALGQGPQFIFQYYREEENGRGNFPPRFSGLQFPNYSSELNVNALELDDSALYLCASSRQGADGYTFGSGTRLTVV.

The chain combines TRBV5-8 with TRBJ2-5; a weak D match, TRBD2 (5 bases). CDR3 length: 14 residues. Germline CDR1 is SGHTS and CDR2 is YDEGEE. The V and J ends lost 4 bases and 9 bases respectively, with 19 bases between them. CDR3 DNA: TGTGCCAGCAGCCCCCGGGCTAGCTCCATGGCCCAGTACTTC. Residues: CASSPRASSMAQYF.

The chain has TRBV6-5 and TRBJ2-5; TRBD2 matches at 8 bases. The CDR3 covers 14 residues. Germline values: CDR1 MNHEY, CDR2 SVGAGI. The V gene end was trimmed by 7 bases and the J gene end by 2 bases; junction bases not matched to a gene: 6. This chain's CDR3 is CASKRASGQETQYF. The CDR3 nucleotides read TGTGCCAGCAAGCGGGCTAGCGGGCAAGAGACCCAGTACTTC.

V usage is TRBV15 and J usage is TRBJ1-2; D perhaps matches TRBD1 (5 bases). Per germline, CDR1 LNHNV and CDR2 YYDKDF (reference sequence). Between the trimmed V and J ends, which lost 0 bases and 5 bases, there was a span of 13 bases. The CDR3 extends over 15 amino acids. CDR3 loop: CATSRDPQSGYGYTF. In DNA form, the CDR3 reads TGTGCCACCAGCAGAGATCCGCAGTCAGGGTATGGCTACACCTTC.